This T cell receptor (beta chain) was recorded in a study of blood T cell repertoires in COVID-19. Looking at the study overall: Acute and convalescent COVID-19 specimens originated in the United States, Italy and Spain. From T cells, B-cell-depleted T cells, or PBMCs came the material, which was cDNA or gDNA.

Original processing notes: Amplification of reference gene primers was used by the study to estimate nucleated cell counts. The assay was immunoSEQ multiplex PCR, and TCRdb's table has in-frame clones only and misses some. V and J calls and clone size follow that table, whereas D and trimming were derived from the DNA. The data contain around 91,000 clones, approximately 85% of them singletons. Germline V CDR1 and CDR2: SGHRS, YFSETQ. This CDR3 has 15 amino acids. V gave up 0 bases and J gave up 5 bases, with 12 bases separating them. This sequence was found in an elderly woman with active or convalescent COVID-19. The chain has TRBV5-1 and TRBJ1-5; D is undetermined. What was sequenced was peripheral blood. The CDR3, as DNA: TGCGCCAGCAGCTTGGAAGGGAGGCGAGATCAGCCCCAGCATTTT. This gives the protein CASSLEGRRDQPQHF.